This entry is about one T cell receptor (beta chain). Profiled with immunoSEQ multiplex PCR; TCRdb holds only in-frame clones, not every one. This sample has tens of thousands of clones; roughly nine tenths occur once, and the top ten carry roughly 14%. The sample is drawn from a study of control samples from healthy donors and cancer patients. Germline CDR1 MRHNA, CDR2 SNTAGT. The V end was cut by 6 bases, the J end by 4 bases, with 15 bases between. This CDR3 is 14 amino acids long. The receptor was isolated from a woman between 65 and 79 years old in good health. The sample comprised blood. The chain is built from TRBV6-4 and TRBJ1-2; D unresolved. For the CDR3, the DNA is TGTGCCAGCAGCCCGACGGCTTCGTCCTATGGCTACACCTTC. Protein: CASSPTASSYGYTF.